Listed here are 6 T cell receptor beta chains from one sample, sequenced in a study of a mutant IDH1 vaccine in newly diagnosed glioma. These receptors have no known antigen. Only in-frame clones appear in the TCRdb table, and some are missing; sequencing was by immunoSEQ multiplex PCR. The sample contains 50,000 to 65,000 clones, about 81% of which appear only once. Time point denoted: week 11, during vaccination. Every vaccination contained 300 ug of the mutant IDH1 20-mer peptide and was paired with topical imiquimod. This specimen was PBMCs, taken from a glioma patient whose treatment included an IDH1 peptide vaccine. The source is a woman in her forties or fifties with glioma.

The chain employs TRBV30 and TRBJ2-1, with 9 bases that match TRBD2. CDR3 length: 14 amino acids. Trimming at V came to 5 bases and at J to 6 bases, leaving 8 bases not matched to a gene. Germline V lookup: CDR1 GTSNPN, CDR2 SVGIG (reference sequence). Written as DNA, the CDR3 is TGTGCCTGGCGACCGGGACTAGCCTTCAATGAGCAGTTCTTC. It encodes CAWRPGLAFNEQFF.

The chain uses TRBV30 and TRBJ1-6; D call uncertain. Per germline, CDR1 GTSNPN and CDR2 SVGIG (reference sequence). This CDR3 comprises 13 residues. Trimming cost V 1 base and J 6 bases, with 7 bases left between them. CDR3 region: CAWSEGSNSPLHF. The CDR3 DNA reads as TGTGCCTGGAGTGAAGGCAGTAATTCACCCCTCCACTTT.

This chain connects TRBV7-9 to TRBJ1-6; 7 bases match TRBD1. The J segment lost 6 bases and the V segment lost 3 bases, leaving 2 bases of the junction unmatched. CDR3 length: 14 amino acids. The germline V gene encodes CDR1 SEHNR and CDR2 FQNEAQ (reference sequence). CDR3 loop: CASSFDRANSPLHF. The CDR3 DNA is TGTGCCAGCAGCTTTGACAGGGCTAATTCACCCCTCCACTTT. The complete variable domain, with remaining parts taken from reference TRBV7-9 and TRBJ1-6, reads DTGVSQNPRHKITKRGQNVTFRCDPISEHNRLYWYRQTLGQGPEFLTYFQNEAQLEKSRLLSDRFSAERPKGSFSTLEIQRTEQGDSAMYLCASSFDRANSPLHFGNGTRLTVT.

This chain links TRBV4-1 with TRBJ2-1; 7 nucleotides agree with TRBD2. V shed 0 bases, J shed 0 bases, and the junction held 5 bases outside the gene matches. CDR3 length: 17 amino acids. From germline, CDR1 is MGHRA and CDR2 YSYEKL. CDR3 in amino acids: CASSQELGGGSYNEQFF. CDR3 DNA sequence: TGCGCCAGCAGCCAAGAATTGGGGGGGGGCTCCTACAATGAGCAGTTCTTC.

This clone was detected only once. This sequence joins TRBV2 and TRBJ2-3; 9 positions match TRBD1. V gave up 8 bases and J gave up 2 bases; unmatched junction bases: 20. Germline V CDR1 and CDR2: SNHLY, FYNNEI. This CDR3 comprises 19 residues. The CDR3 reads CASFGGQGRRQTNTDTQYF. The CDR3 DNA follows: TGTGCCAGCTTCGGGGGACAGGGTCGACGCCAGACCAACACAGATACGCAGTATTTT.

V and J are TRBV7-9 and TRBJ2-7; TRBD1 agrees at 7 bases. The CDR3 is made up of 13 amino acids. Germline lookup yields CDR1 SEHNR and CDR2 FQNEAQ (reference sequence). Trimming removed 5 bases from V and 3 bases from J; junction bases left unmatched: 4. Here the CDR3 DNA reads TGTGCCAGCAGCGAGACAGGGAACTACGAGCAGTACTTC. This sequence encodes CASSETGNYEQYF.